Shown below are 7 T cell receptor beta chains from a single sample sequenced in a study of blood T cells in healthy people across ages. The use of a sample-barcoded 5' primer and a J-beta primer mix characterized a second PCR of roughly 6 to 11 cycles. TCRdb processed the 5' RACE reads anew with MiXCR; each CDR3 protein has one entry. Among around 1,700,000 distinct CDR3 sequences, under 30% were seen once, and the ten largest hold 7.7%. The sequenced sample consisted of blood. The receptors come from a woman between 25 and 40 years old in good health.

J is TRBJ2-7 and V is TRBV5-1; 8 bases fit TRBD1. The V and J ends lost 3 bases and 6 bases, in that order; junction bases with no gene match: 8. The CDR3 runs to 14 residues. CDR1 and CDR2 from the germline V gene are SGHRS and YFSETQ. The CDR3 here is CASSSPGTGTEQYF. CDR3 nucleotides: TGCGCCAGCAGCTCCCCCGGGACAGGAACCGAGCAGTACTTC.

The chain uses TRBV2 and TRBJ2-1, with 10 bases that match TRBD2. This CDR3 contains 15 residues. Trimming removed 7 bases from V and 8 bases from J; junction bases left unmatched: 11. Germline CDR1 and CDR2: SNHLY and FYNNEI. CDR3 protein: CASNEGLARMDEQFF. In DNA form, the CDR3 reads TGTGCCAGCAACGAGGGACTAGCGAGGATGGATGAGCAGTTCTTC.

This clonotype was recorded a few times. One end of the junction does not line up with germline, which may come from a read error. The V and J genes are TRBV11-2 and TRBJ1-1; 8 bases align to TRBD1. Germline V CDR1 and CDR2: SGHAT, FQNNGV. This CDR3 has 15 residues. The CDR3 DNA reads TGTGCCAGCAGCTTAGAGAGGACAGGGAACACTGAGGCTTTCTTT. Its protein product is CASSLERTGNTEAFF. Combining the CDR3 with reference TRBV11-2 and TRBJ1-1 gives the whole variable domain EAGVAQSPRYKIIEKRQSVAFWCNPISGHATLYWYQQILGQGPKLLIQFQNNGVVDDSQLPKDRFSAERLKGVDSTLKIQPAKLEDSAVYLCASSLERTGNTEAFFGQGTRLTVV.

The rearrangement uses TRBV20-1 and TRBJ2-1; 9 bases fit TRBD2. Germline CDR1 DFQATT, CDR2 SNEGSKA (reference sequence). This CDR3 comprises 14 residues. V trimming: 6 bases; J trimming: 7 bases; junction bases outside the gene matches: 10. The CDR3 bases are TGCAGTGCCCCCCCGTGGCTAGCGGGAAATGAGCAGTTCTTC. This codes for CSAPPWLAGNEQFF.

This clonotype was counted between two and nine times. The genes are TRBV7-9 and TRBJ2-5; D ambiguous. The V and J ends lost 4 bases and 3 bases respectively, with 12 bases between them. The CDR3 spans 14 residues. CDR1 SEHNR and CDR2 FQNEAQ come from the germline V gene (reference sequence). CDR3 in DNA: TGTGCCAGCAGCTCAGTTCGGTACAAAGAGACCCAGTACTTC. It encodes CASSSVRYKETQYF.

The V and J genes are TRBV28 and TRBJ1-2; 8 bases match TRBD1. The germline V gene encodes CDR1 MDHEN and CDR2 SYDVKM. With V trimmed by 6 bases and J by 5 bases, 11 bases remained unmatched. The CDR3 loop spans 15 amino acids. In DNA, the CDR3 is TGTGCCAGCAGAGATCCTCAGGGGGCGGGGTATGGCTACACCTTC. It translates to CASRDPQGAGYGYTF.

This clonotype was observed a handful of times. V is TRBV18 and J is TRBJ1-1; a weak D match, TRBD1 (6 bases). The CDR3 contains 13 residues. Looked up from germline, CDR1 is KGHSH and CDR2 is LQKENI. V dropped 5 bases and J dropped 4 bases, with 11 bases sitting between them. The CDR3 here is CASSMTGITEAFF. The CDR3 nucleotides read TGTGCCAGCTCAATGACAGGTATCACTGAAGCTTTCTTT. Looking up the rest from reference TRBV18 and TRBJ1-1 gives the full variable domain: NAGVMQNPRHLVRRRGQEARLRCSPMKGHSHVYWYRQLPEEGLKFMVYLQKENIIDESGMPKERFSAEFPKEGPSILRIQQVVRGDSAAYFCASSMTGITEAFFGQGTRLTVV.